The clone carrying this T cell receptor beta chain was detected only a few times. Its antigen is still unknown. Germline V lookup: CDR1 SGHTA, CDR2 FQGNSA. This CDR3 comprises 16 residues. V dropped 3 bases and J dropped 0 bases, with 14 bases sitting between them. Preparation of the TCRbeta library involved a method that used unique molecular identifiers. TCRdb passed the PCR reads through MiXCR, listing each CDR3 protein once. The data contain 500,000 or so distinct CDR3 sequences, roughly 10% of them singletons. The record originates from a study of T-cell reconstitution after alpha-beta-depleted transplantation in children. Points from the study as a whole: Alpha-beta T cells present about two months after transplant were reported to originate from several hundred expanded graft clones.

The source was PBMCs, mostly from graft donor cells, collected 180 days after TCRalphabeta/CD19-depleted stem cell transplant. This sequence was found in a female patient between 2 and 15 years old who had a stem cell transplant for aplastic anemia, so the T cells may come from the graft donor. The chain employs TRBV7-2 and TRBJ1-1; tentative D call: TRBD1 (5 bases). CDR3 region: CASSFEGDPMNTEAFF. The DNA of the CDR3 is TGTGCCAGCAGCTTTGAAGGGGATCCCATGAACACTGAAGCTTTCTTT.